The source of this TCR beta chain is a study of T cell repertoires in cytomegalovirus infection. Study information: Public signatures in TCR beta pointed to CMV infection and matching HLA type.

General study points: Clonotype analysis showed dominance of the ex vivo response by HLA-C-restricted CMV-specific TCR beta clonotypes. Carriers of CMV and the relevant HLA type were discriminated by public TCR beta frequency.

As to this clonotype: Its antigen remains unidentified.

After removal of 5 bases from V and 1 base from J, the junction contained 3 bases not matched to a gene. This CDR3 region has 14 residues. CDR1 is SGHTA, CDR2 FQGNSA, per germline. A single record per CDR3 protein comes from TCRdb applying MiXCR to the reads. The sample carries approximately 500,000 distinct CDR3 sequences, more than 20% recorded once. This sequence was found in a human donor in good health (CMV status not recorded). Some clones in this sample may be carry-over from other donors' samples. The sample taken for sequencing was PBMCs. The chain has TRBV7-2 and TRBJ2-5; TRBD1 aligns across 8 bases. CDR3 DNA sequence: TGTGCCAGCAGCCCGGGACAGGCCCAAGAGACCCAGTACTTC. It specifies CASSPGQAQETQYF.